This T cell receptor (beta chain) was captured in a study of shared T cell receptors in the human thymus. Generated by immunoSEQ multiplex PCR, the TCRdb table keeps only in-frame clones and is missing some. The profile shows some 400,000 clones, 85% to 95% of them singletons. The J segment lost 0 bases and the V segment lost 5 bases, leaving 15 bases of the junction unmatched. Germline CDR1 reads SGHNT; CDR2 reads YYREEE (reference sequence). The CDR3 spans 20 residues. The source material was thymocytes. The receptor was isolated from a human donor. V usage is TRBV5-4 and J usage is TRBJ2-1; TRBD2 agrees at 12 bases. CDR3 amino acids: CASRNGGLAGGPGSYNEQFF. The CDR3 DNA is TGTGCCAGCAGAAACGGAGGTCTAGCGGGAGGGCCCGGCTCCTACAATGAGCAGTTCTTC.